Detailed here is one TCR beta chain. Antigen specificity is unknown. This sample is part of a study of early stage breast cancer tumors. Study-wide points: Comparing each tissue with blood distinguished tumor from normal in about 85% of the 16 patients. Enriched TCRB sequences shared across patients were mostly commonly generated sequences. Chain pairing and CD4, CD8 or FOXP3 expression were not captured.

Germline assignment: CDR1 GTSNPN and CDR2 SVGIG (reference sequence). Trimming took 0 bases from V and 2 from J, leaving 5 bases between them. CDR3 size: 13 residues. Libraries were prepared by immunoSEQ multiplex PCR; TCRdb keeps only in-frame clonotypes and omits some of them. The table includes 60,000 to 75,000 clones, around 80% detected once. The material sequenced was blood. This sequence joins TRBV30 and TRBJ1-3; D unresolved. The source of this sequence is a person aged 35-50 years with breast cancer. The CDR3 sequence: CAWSVIAGNTIYF. CDR3 coding DNA: TGTGCCTGGAGTGTAATCGCTGGAAACACCATATATTTT.